The T cell receptor beta chain under discussion was sequenced for a study of neurological immune-mediated disorders. Time point specified: technical triplicate 3. The cell input for sorted libraries was 1 million, and those cells were CD4+ or CD8+ T cells. TCRdb re-analysed the 5' RACE reads in MiXCR, keeping a single row per CDR3 protein. The data show tens of thousands of distinct CDR3 sequences, roughly 16% seen once. This clonotype turned up a few times. The TCR comes from a female donor with HTLV-1-associated myelopathy (HAM/TSP). Sequenced sample: CD4+ T cells from blood.

CDR3 in amino acids: CASSQDAGGGNNEQFF. CDR3 bases: TGCGCCAGCAGCCAAGATGCGGGGGGGGGAAACAATGAGCAGTTCTTC. V is TRBV4-3 and J is TRBJ2-1; 9 bases fit TRBD2. The V gene's germline CDR1 is LGHNA and CDR2 YSLEER. The J segment lost 5 bases and the V segment lost 0 bases, leaving 5 bases of the junction unmatched. This CDR3 region has 16 residues.